This TCR beta chain was recorded in a study of glioma-infiltrating T cells after dendritic cell vaccination. As for the study in general: Patients received autologous tumor lysate-pulsed dendritic cell vaccination between about 2003 and 2012. Dendritic cells derived from monocytes and pulsed with autologous tumor lysate formed the vaccine.

Produced via immunoSEQ multiplex PCR; TCRdb's table is partial and in-frame only. The table shows under 100,000 clones, with over 75% occurring only once. Isocitrate dehydrogenase mutation was absent in all glioblastoma patients. The CDR3 covers 12 residues. V lost 4 bases to trimming and J lost 7 bases; unmatched junction nucleotides: 3. CDR1 and CDR2 from the germline V gene are SGHDT and YYEEEE. The TCR comes from a human donor with glioblastoma. The sequences come from blood, collected before dendritic cell vaccination. This chain links TRBV5-6 with TRBJ2-7; the match to TRBD1 covers 9 bases. The CDR3 DNA reads TGTGCCAGCAGCACCGACAGGGGGGAGCAGTACTTC. Amino acid sequence: CASSTDRGEQYF.